The 3 T cell receptor beta chains reported below all come from one sample, sequenced in a study of neurological immune-mediated disorders. From the 5' RACE reads, TCRdb called clonotypes with MiXCR, one entry per CDR3 protein. The sample contains roughly 100,000 distinct CDR3 sequences, around 3.4% of which appear only once. Sequencing was carried out using PBMCs. The receptors come from a woman aged 18-35 years with multiple sclerosis.

There are many counts of this clonotype. The CDR3 protein is CASRRAGGGNEKLFF. The CDR3 DNA follows: TGTGCCAGCAGACGGGCGGGGGGCGGTAATGAAAAACTGTTTTTT. The rearrangement links TRBV27 to TRBJ1-4; possible D gene TRBD1, 6 bases. This CDR3 region has 15 residues. Germline V gene sequence: CDR1 MNHEY, CDR2 SMNVEV (reference sequence). Trimming took off 6 bases at V and 4 bases at J, with 15 bases between the two ends.

This clonotype was observed at least ten times. V gene TRBV6-5 combines with J gene TRBJ2-2; 8 nucleotides align to TRBD2. The V gene's germline CDR1 is MNHEY and CDR2 SVGAGI. CDR3 size: 19 residues. J lost 4 bases, V lost 0 bases, and 13 bases had no gene match. The CDR3 region is CASSYSRVLRGVTTGELFF. The CDR3 bases are TGTGCCAGCAGTTACTCGAGAGTTTTGCGGGGGGTGACCACCGGGGAGCTGTTTTTT.

There are many counts of this clonotype. The chain is built from TRBV5-1 and TRBJ2-1; 9 bases match TRBD2. The CDR3 sequence is 17 residues long. Trimming cost V 4 bases and J 2 bases; bases outside gene matches: 10. Germline V lookup: CDR1 SGHRS, CDR2 YFSETQ. The CDR3 DNA reads as TGCGCCAGCAGCCCTGGGCCTAGCGGGAACACCTACAATGAGCAGTTCTTC. Its translation is CASSPGPSGNTYNEQFF.